This TCR beta chain was identified during a study of cytomegalovirus exposure and HLA in healthy donors. Researchers ran the PCR with 60 Vbeta and 13 Jbeta primers. Some clones are missing from TCRdb's copy, which holds only in-frame ones; the method was immunoSEQ multiplex PCR. The sample shows 150,000 to 200,000 clones, 78% of them seen only once. The sequenced material came from PBMCs. The source is a woman in her thirties or forties in good health and CMV-seropositive.

CDR3 DNA sequence: TGTGCCAGCAGCCTTCGGGTCGACAATGAGCAGTTCTTC. Encoded protein: CASSLRVDNEQFF. V and J are TRBV7-3 and TRBJ2-1; no clear D. V gave up 5 bases and J gave up 5 bases, with 10 bases separating them. The length of the CDR3 is 13 residues. CDR1 and CDR2 from the germline V gene are SGHTA and FQGTGA.